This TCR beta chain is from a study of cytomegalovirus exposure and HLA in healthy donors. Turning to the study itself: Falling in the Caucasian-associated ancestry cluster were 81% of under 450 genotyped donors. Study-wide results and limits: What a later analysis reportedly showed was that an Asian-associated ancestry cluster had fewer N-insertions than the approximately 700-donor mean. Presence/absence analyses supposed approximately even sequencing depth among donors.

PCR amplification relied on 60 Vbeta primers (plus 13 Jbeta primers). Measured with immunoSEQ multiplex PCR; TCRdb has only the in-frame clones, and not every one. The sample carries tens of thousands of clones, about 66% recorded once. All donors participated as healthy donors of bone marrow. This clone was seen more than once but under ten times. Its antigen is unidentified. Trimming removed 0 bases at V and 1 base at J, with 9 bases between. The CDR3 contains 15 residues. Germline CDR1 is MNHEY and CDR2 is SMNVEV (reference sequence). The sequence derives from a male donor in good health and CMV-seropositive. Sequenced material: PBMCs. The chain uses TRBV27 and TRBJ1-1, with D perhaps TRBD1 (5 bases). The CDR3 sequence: CASSLSRVGNTEAFF. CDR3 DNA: TGTGCCAGCAGTTTATCCAGGGTGGGGAACACTGAAGCTTTCTTT.